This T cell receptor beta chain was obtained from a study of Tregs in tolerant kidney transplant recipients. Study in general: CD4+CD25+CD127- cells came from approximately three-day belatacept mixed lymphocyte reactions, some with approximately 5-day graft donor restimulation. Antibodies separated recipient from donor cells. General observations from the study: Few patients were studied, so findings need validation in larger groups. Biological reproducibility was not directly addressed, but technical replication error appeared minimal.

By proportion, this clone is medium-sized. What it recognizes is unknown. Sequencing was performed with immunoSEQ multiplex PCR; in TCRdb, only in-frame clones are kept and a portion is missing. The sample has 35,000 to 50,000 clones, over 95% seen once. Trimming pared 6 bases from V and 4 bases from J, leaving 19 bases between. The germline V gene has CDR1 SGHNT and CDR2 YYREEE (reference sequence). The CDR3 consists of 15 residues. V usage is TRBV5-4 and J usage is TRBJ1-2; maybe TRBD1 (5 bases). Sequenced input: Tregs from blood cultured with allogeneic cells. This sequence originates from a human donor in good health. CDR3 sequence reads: CASIGPRDSAYGYTF. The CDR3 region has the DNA TGTGCCAGCATCGGGCCCCGAGACAGCGCCTATGGCTACACCTTC.